Listed below are T cell receptor beta chains from one sample, sequenced in a study of CD8 T cells in ankylosing spondylitis. TCRdb independently ran MiXCR on the 5' RACE reads; one entry per CDR3 protein. The repertoire holds under 150,000 distinct CDR3 sequences, about an eighth seen once, with about 4% in the top ten. Sequencing was carried out using blood, either unsorted or a sorted T cell fraction (not recorded which). These receptor sequences come from a female donor with ankylosing spondylitis or in good health (not recorded which). The CDR3 runs from the conserved cysteine through the conserved F or W. D genes are given only for firm matches. For some rows the clone size is stated as once, few or many, or as a class when expanded; others skip it.

size | J | V | D | CDR3 | DNA
many | TRBJ1-2 | TRBV7-6 | . | CASSLGDNPNYGYTF | TGTGCCAGCAGCTTAGGGGACAATCCTAACTATGGCTACACCTTC
many | TRBJ2-5 | TRBV18 | . | CASSPRGTETQYF | TGTGCCAGCTCACCAAGGGGTACCGAGACCCAGTACTTC
few | TRBJ2-7 | TRBV5-4 | TRBD2 | CASSQRLAGVYEQYF | TGTGCCAGCAGCCAGCGTTTAGCGGGAGTCTACGAGCAGTACTTC
many | TRBJ2-2 | TRBV5-1 | . | CASNGGNSGELFF | TGCGCCAGCAACGGAGGGAACAGCGGGGAGCTGTTTTTT
many | TRBJ1-2 | TRBV10-3 | . | CAISDHNYGYTF | TGTGCCATCAGTGATCATAACTATGGCTACACCTTC
many | TRBJ2-5 | TRBV10-3 | . | CAIRAGDAGETQYF | TGTGCCATCAGGGCAGGAGACGCAGGCGAGACCCAGTACTTC
. | TRBJ2-5 | TRBV20-1 | TRBD1 | CSATGTGAPGETQYF | TGCAGCGCAACGGGCACAGGGGCCCCTGGGGAGACCCAGTACTTC
many | TRBJ2-7 | TRBV10-3 | TRBD2 | CARTSGGPHEQYF | TGTGCCAGGACTAGCGGGGGCCCTCACGAGCAGTACTTC
many | TRBJ2-1 | TRBV5-1 | . | CASSFSLRSYNEQFF | TGCGCCAGCAGCTTCTCCCTTAGATCCTACAATGAGCAGTTCTTC
many | TRBJ2-2 | TRBV6-4 | TRBD1 | CASSASTGKAGELFF | TGTGCCAGCAGTGCCTCGACAGGGAAGGCCGGGGAGCTGTTTTTT
many | TRBJ1-4 | TRBV7-8 | TRBD1 | CASSFEQGLKLFF | TGTGCCAGCAGCTTCGAACAGGGGTTAAAACTGTTTTTT
many | TRBJ1-5 | TRBV3-1 | TRBD1 | CASSQVRTGRPQHF | TGTGCCAGCAGCCAAGTCAGGACAGGGAGGCCCCAGCATTTT
many | TRBJ2-7 | TRBV27 | . | CASSFKGRQYF | TGTGCCAGCAGTTTTAAGGGAAGACAGTACTTC
. | TRBJ2-7 | TRBV18 | . | CASSSTGRSYEQYF | TGTGCCAGCTCGTCCACGGGACGGTCCTACGAGCAGTACTTC
. | TRBJ2-7 | TRBV7-9 | . | CASSLAFGIYEQYF | TGTGCCAGCAGCTTAGCGTTTGGGATCTACGAGCAGTACTTC
many | TRBJ1-6 | TRBV4-2 | . | CASSQEYGVGNSPLHF | TGTGCCAGCAGCCAAGAATATGGGGTTGGTAATTCACCCCTCCACTTT
. | TRBJ2-3 | TRBV4-2 | . | CASSQDLLEDTQYF | TGTGCCAGCAGCCAAGATCTGTTGGAAGATACGCAGTATTTT
. | TRBJ1-4 | TRBV18 | . | CASSDAANEKLFF | TGTGCCAGCTCAGATGCGGCTAATGAAAAACTGTTTTTT
few | TRBJ2-2 | TRBV7-6 | . | CASSLGEDGNTGELFF | TGTGCCAGCAGCTTAGGGGAGGACGGCAACACCGGGGAGCTGTTTTTT
few | TRBJ2-7 | TRBV9 | . | CASASTTEQYF | TGTGCCAGCGCTAGCACCACCGAGCAGTACTTC
many | TRBJ1-2 | TRBV7-2 | . | CASSLGTYGYTF | TGTGCCAGCAGCTTAGGAACCTATGGCTACACCTTC
many | TRBJ1-1 | TRBV10-3 | . | CAISESRVGTEAFF | TGTGCCATCAGTGAGTCAAGGGTTGGCACTGAAGCTTTCTTT
many | TRBJ2-1 | TRBV7-9 | . | CASSPTLGGNNEQFF | TGTGCCAGCAGCCCGACTCTGGGCGGGAACAATGAGCAGTTCTTC
many | TRBJ1-4 | TRBV7-6 | TRBD1 | CASSQDRAGLNEKLFF | TGTGCCAGCAGCCAAGACAGGGCGGGACTTAATGAAAAACTGTTTTTT
many | TRBJ1-5 | TRBV12-3/TRBV12-4 | . | CASSFQGDQPQHF | TGTGCCAGCAGTTTCCAGGGAGATCAGCCCCAGCATTTT
few | TRBJ1-2 | TRBV19 | . | CASKERGPRYTYGYTF | TGTGCCAGTAAGGAGCGGGGACCCCGCTATACCTATGGCTACACCTTC
many | TRBJ2-5 | TRBV5-1 | TRBD2 | CASSPTSGTQETQYF | TGCGCCAGCAGCCCGACTAGCGGAACACAAGAGACCCAGTACTTC
many | TRBJ1-6 | TRBV30 | . | CAWSVDGLGNSPLHF | TGTGCCTGGAGTGTGGATGGTCTTGGTAATTCACCCCTCCACTTT
. | TRBJ2-1 | TRBV9 | . | CASSETGTGDEQFF | TGTGCCAGCAGCGAAACTGGGACTGGCGATGAGCAGTTCTTC
few | TRBJ1-4 | TRBV11-2 | . | CASSSGEYGEKLFF | TGTGCCAGCAGCTCCGGGGAGTATGGTGAAAAACTGTTTTTT
many | TRBJ2-7 | TRBV30 | TRBD1 | CAWRGQGINYEQYF | TGTGCCTGGAGGGGACAGGGGATAAACTACGAGCAGTACTTC
many | TRBJ2-7 | TRBV29-1 | . | CSAYGEASYEQYF | TGCAGCGCCTACGGGGAGGCATCGTACGAGCAGTACTTC
many | TRBJ1-5 | TRBV20-1 | . | CSASEPSVPNQPQHF | TGCAGTGCTAGTGAACCCTCGGTCCCCAATCAGCCCCAGCATTTT
many | TRBJ2-7 | TRBV18 | . | CASSPGRGLTPYEQYF | TGTGCCAGCTCACCAGGGAGAGGACTAACCCCCTACGAGCAGTACTTC
few | TRBJ2-7 | TRBV6-4 | TRBD2 | CASRTSGSSEQYF | TGTGCCAGCAGGACTAGCGGGAGTAGCGAGCAGTACTTC
many | TRBJ2-7 | TRBV5-1 | . | CASSPSGSSYEQYF | TGCGCCAGCAGCCCATCTGGGTCTTCCTACGAGCAGTACTTC
many | TRBJ2-3 | TRBV24-1 | . | CATSDLGRGTQYF | TGTGCCACCAGTGATTTAGGCAGGGGAACGCAGTATTTT
many | TRBJ2-2 | TRBV11-2 | . | CASSLGGAGELFF | TGTGCCAGCAGCTTAGGGGGCGCCGGGGAGCTGTTTTTT
many | TRBJ2-3 | TRBV3-1 | . | CASVVEAPTQYF | TGTGCCAGCGTCGTCGAAGCGCCTACGCAGTATTTT
. | TRBJ2-3 | TRBV12-3/TRBV12-4 | TRBD2 | CASSFPSGGFSTDTQYF | TGTGCCAGCAGTTTTCCTAGCGGGGGCTTTAGCACAGATACGCAGTATTTT
many | TRBJ1-1 | TRBV29-1 | . | CSVADTEAFF | TGCAGTGTTGCGGACACTGAAGCTTTCTTT
many | TRBJ2-3 | TRBV27 | TRBD2 | CATFQAGGTDTQYF | TGTGCCACCTTTCAGGCGGGAGGGACAGATACGCAGTATTTT
many | TRBJ2-3 | TRBV10-3 | TRBD2 | CAISEGLAGGTDTQYF | TGTGCCATCAGTGAGGGTCTAGCGGGAGGCACAGATACGCAGTATTTT
. | TRBJ2-5 | TRBV5-6 | . | CASSFEETHYF | TGTGCCAGCAGCTTCGAAGAGACCCATTACTTC
. | TRBJ1-2 | TRBV7-4 | . | CASSFGGAGINYGYTF | TGTGCCAGCAGCTTCGGTGGGGCAGGGATTAACTATGGCTACACCTTC
. | TRBJ2-5 | TRBV30 | . | CACGTPETQYF | TGTGCCTGCGGGACACCCGAGACCCAGTACTTC
many | TRBJ1-3 | TRBV5-1 | TRBD1 | CASSPPGQGYGNTIYF | TGCGCCAGCAGCCCCCCGGGACAGGGCTATGGAAACACCATATATTTT
many | TRBJ2-3 | TRBV5-1 | . | CASSSGTTSLTDTQYF | TGCGCCAGCAGCAGCGGGACAACCTCCCTCACAGATACGCAGTATTTT
many | TRBJ2-1 | TRBV20-1 | TRBD1 | CSARTGTEAYNEQFF | TGCAGTGCCAGGACAGGGACAGAGGCCTACAATGAGCAGTTCTTC
many | TRBJ2-1 | TRBV29-1 | . | CSPVRSVSSYNEQFF | TGCAGCCCCGTCCGGTCGGTTAGCTCCTACAATGAGCAGTTCTTC
many | TRBJ1-5 | TRBV20-1 | . | CSARDRKGGGQPQHF | TGCAGTGCTAGAGATCGAAAGGGAGGAGGGCAGCCCCAGCATTTT
many | TRBJ2-3 | TRBV5-1 | TRBD1 | CASSPDRGGGDTQYF | TGCGCCAGCAGCCCGGACAGGGGCGGTGGAGATACGCAGTATTTT
many | TRBJ1-5 | TRBV6-5 | . | CASSSTYGGNQPQHF | TGTGCCAGCAGTTCGACCTATGGTGGGAATCAGCCCCAGCATTTT
many | TRBJ1-2 | TRBV10-1 | . | CASSESTSARGYTF | TGCGCCAGCAGTGAGTCGACTTCGGCGAGGGGCTACACCTTC
. | TRBJ2-3 | TRBV7-8 | . | CASRVLGVLGTDTQYF | TGTGCCAGCAGGGTCCTGGGGGTGCTTGGCACAGATACGCAGTATTTT
many | TRBJ2-2 | TRBV11-2 | TRBD1 | CASSGQATGELFF | TGTGCCAGCAGCGGACAGGCTACCGGGGAGCTGTTTTTT
many | TRBJ2-3 | TRBV24-1 | . | CATSGRWADTQYF | TGTGCCACCAGTGGGCGGTGGGCAGATACGCAGTATTTT
few | TRBJ1-2 | TRBV5-5 | . | CASSLADRLGVGYTF | TGTGCCAGCAGCTTGGCTGACAGGTTGGGGGTCGGCTACACCTTC
many | TRBJ2-2 | TRBV5-1 | TRBD2 | CASKSLADTGELFF | TGCGCCAGCAAATCACTAGCGGACACCGGGGAGCTGTTTTTT
many | TRBJ1-3 | TRBV7-9 | TRBD1 | CASSLSRGLGNTIYF | TGTGCCAGCAGCTTGAGCAGGGGGCTTGGAAACACCATATATTTT